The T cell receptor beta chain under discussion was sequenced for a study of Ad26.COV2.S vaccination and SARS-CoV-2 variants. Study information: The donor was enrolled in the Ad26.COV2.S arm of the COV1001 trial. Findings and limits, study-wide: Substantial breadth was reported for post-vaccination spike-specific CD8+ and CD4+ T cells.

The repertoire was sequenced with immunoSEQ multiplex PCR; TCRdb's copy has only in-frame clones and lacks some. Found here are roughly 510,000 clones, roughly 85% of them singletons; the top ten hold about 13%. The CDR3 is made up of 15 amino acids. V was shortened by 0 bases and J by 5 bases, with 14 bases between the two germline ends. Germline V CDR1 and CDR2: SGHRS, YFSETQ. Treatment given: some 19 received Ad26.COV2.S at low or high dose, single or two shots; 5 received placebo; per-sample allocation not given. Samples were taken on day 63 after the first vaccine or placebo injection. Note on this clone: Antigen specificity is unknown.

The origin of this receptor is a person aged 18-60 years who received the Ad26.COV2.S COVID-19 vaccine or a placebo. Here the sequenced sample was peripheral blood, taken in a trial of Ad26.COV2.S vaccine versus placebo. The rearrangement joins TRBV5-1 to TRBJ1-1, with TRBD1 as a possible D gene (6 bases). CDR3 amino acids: CASSLAGQGLTEAFF. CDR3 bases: TGCGCCAGCAGCTTGGCCGGGCAGGGGTTAACTGAAGCTTTCTTT.